The sequence of this T cell receptor (beta chain) was determined in a study of T cell clonality in common variable immunodeficiency. Libraries were prepared by immunoSEQ multiplex PCR; TCRdb keeps only in-frame clonotypes and omits some of them. Observed are 40,000 to 60,000 clones, no singletons, with the top ten taking more than 1.5%. There are many counts of this clone. The sequence runs out 3 residues before the end of the CDR3; the remainder is reconstructed from the germline J gene. The CDR3 runs 17 residues. Deletions cut 4 bases from V and 0 bases from J, with 21 bases between. Germline V gene sequence: CDR1 GTSNPN, CDR2 SVGIG (reference sequence).

The clonotype originates from a person aged 18-70 years in good health. The sequenced sample was peripheral blood mononuclear cells. The chain uses TRBV30 and TRBJ1-1; a weak D match, TRBD1 (6 bases). CDR3 amino acids: CAWIGGVGGYMNTEAFF. The sequenced CDR3 bases are TGTGCCTGGATCGGGGGGGTAGGGGGTTACATGAACACTGAA.